The 5 T cell receptor beta chains in this list originate from one sample, sequenced in a study of T cells after yellow fever vaccination. MiXCR was run by TCRdb on the 5' RACE reads, yielding one entry per CDR3 protein. The table records 400,000 or so distinct CDR3 sequences, roughly 10% of them present only once. Material: PBMCs, obtained on the day of the first yellow fever vaccination. Every receptor here comes from a man aged 18-30 years who received the YFV17D yellow fever vaccine.

This clonotype occurred a few times. The chain uses TRBV5-5 and TRBJ2-1; D unclear. Trimming left V 1 base short and J 7 bases short, with 12 bases between. Per the germline V gene, CDR1 is SGHKS and CDR2 is YYEKEE (reference sequence). This CDR3 has 14 residues. CDR3 in DNA: TGTGCCAGCAGCTTGAGTTGGGGTTCGAATGAGCAGTTCTTC. This sequence encodes CASSLSWGSNEQFF.

In its sample, this clonotype was seen a few times. This rearrangement joins TRBV9 to TRBJ1-3; no firm D call. The CDR3 is 16 amino acids. Between the trimmed V and J ends, which lost 4 bases and 4 bases, there was a span of 18 bases. Germline CDR1 is SGDLS and CDR2 is YYNGEE. CDR3 in DNA: TGTGCCAGCAGCCCCCAGCAAAGGCCGGGGGGAAACACCATATATTTT. As protein: CASSPQQRPGGNTIYF.

This clonotype was observed a handful of times. The chain uses TRBV7-8 and TRBJ2-2, with a tentative D call TRBD2 (5 bases). The CDR3 runs to 15 residues. The germline gives CDR1 SGHVS, CDR2 FQNEAQ. Trimming left V 5 bases short and J 5 bases short, with 15 bases between. CDR3 loop: CASSPRGSGTGELFF. Written as DNA, the CDR3 is TGTGCCAGCAGCCCCCGAGGCTCGGGGACCGGGGAGCTGTTTTTT.

There are a few counts of this clonotype. The chain is built from TRBV5-6 and TRBJ2-1; no definite D call. The CDR3 spans 12 residues. Germline values: CDR1 SGHDT, CDR2 YYEEEE. V was cut by 4 bases and J by 6 bases, with 8 bases left in between. The CDR3 region has the DNA TGTGCCAGCAGCCTAAGGTTCAATGAGCAGTTCTTC. Translation: CASSLRFNEQFF.

The chain employs TRBV6-1 and TRBJ1-5; TRBD1 might be the D (5 bases). The ends were cut back, 5 bases at V and 3 bases at J, with 11 bases in the middle. The CDR3 covers 14 residues. CDR1 and CDR2 from the germline V gene are MNHNS and SASEGT. The CDR3 is CASSLGGNNQPQHF. Written as DNA, the CDR3 is TGTGCCAGCAGTCTCGGGGGTAACAATCAGCCCCAGCATTTT.